The clone carrying this TCR beta chain occurred many times. This record comes from a study of T-cell reconstitution after alpha-beta-depleted transplantation in children. The TCRbeta library incorporated unique molecular identifiers. TCRdb passed the PCR reads through MiXCR, listing each CDR3 protein once. Among around 240,000 distinct CDR3 sequences, more than 7.5% were seen once, and the ten largest hold less than 6%. The sequence was collected from a human donor who donated a stem cell graft to a child with SCID. The source material was PBMCs from the stem cell graft donor, sampled from the stem cell graft.

The chain's CDR3 is CASSVGLAATEQFF. CDR3 sequence (DNA): TGTGCCAGCAGCGTTGGACTAGCGGCGACCGAGCAGTTCTTC. The chain links TRBV9 to TRBJ2-1, with 10 nucleotides matching TRBD2. V shed 2 bases, J shed 10 bases, and the junction held 6 bases outside the gene matches. The CDR3 contains 14 residues. Germline V gene lookup returns CDR1 SGDLS and CDR2 YYNGEE.